The 19 T cell receptor beta chains listed next were all sequenced from one sample in a study of tumor-infiltrating lymphocytes in primary liver carcinoma. They got blood RNA out of unsorted whole blood and also pulled out germline DNA. Total RNA (around 500 ng) served as template for TCR beta cDNA synthesis primed by a constant-region primer. Three nested multiplex PCR rounds, a slightly modified ARM-PCR method, built the TCR beta libraries. Use of TRBV1-TRBV30 forward primers with a C-beta reverse primer characterized the first two PCR rounds, which lasted 10 cycles each. Each CDR3 protein gets one entry after TCRdb re-called the multiplex PCR reads with MiXCR. This sample has a few hundred thousand distinct CDR3 sequences, with around three fifths found just once. Sequencing input: peripheral blood. Every receptor here comes from a woman in her twenties or thirties with primary liver carcinoma and hepatitis B virus infection.

A word on this clonotype: A read error may explain this, as a much larger clone is one base away. V and J are TRBV4-1 and TRBJ2-3; 11 bases are a match to TRBD2. The CDR3 is 17 residues long. V lost 0 bases, J lost 6 bases, and 8 bases stayed unmatched. CDR1 MGHRA and CDR2 YSYEKL come from the germline V gene. The CDR3 DNA sequence: TGCGCCAGCAGCCAAGATATCCAACTAGCGGGAGCGGATACGCAGTATTTT. This gives the protein CASSQDIQLAGADTQYF.

Worth noting for this clonotype: This may be a read error: a much more frequent sequence differs by one nucleotide. This chain uses TRBV29-1 with TRBJ2-5; D uncertain. The length of the CDR3 is 13 residues. CDR1 SQVTM and CDR2 ANQGSEA come from the germline V gene. The V end lost 6 bases, the J end lost 2 bases, and 13 bases lay between the germline ends. The CDR3: CSVQSPAQETQYF. The CDR3, as DNA: TGCAGCGTCCAGAGCCCCGCTCAAGAGACCCAGTACTTC.

With regard to this clonotype: A junction boundary mismatches the germline segment, possibly from a read error. The rearrangement joins TRBV11-3 to TRBJ1-2; D not certain. The CDR3 has 16 residues. Germline V gene sequence: CDR1 SGHNT, CDR2 YENEEA. The CDR3 coding sequence is TGTGCCAGCAGCTTCGGTTCCGGCGGAGCTGACTATGGTTACACCTTC. Encoded protein: CASSFGSGGADYGYTF.

A word on this clonotype: This may stem from a read error, because a much larger clone lies one nucleotide away. The CDR3 sequence: CSGGLSKDTQYF. Here the CDR3 DNA reads TGCAGCGGGGGACTTTCAAAGGATACGCAGTATTTT. The rearrangement links TRBV29-1 to TRBJ2-3; D perhaps matches TRBD2 (6 bases). Germline V gene lookup returns CDR1 SQVTM and CDR2 ANQGSEA. CDR3 length: 12 residues. The V end was cut by 7 bases, the J end by 6 bases, with 14 bases between.

V and J are TRBV4-1 and TRBJ2-7; D uncertain. This CDR3 contains 13 residues. CDR1 is MGHRA and CDR2 is YSYEKL in the germline V gene. V shed 10 bases and J shed 5 bases, with 18 bases lying between them. Written as DNA, the CDR3 is TGCGCCACTTCCCGTTACTATCTTAACGAGCAGTACTTC. As protein: CATSRYYLNEQYF.

V is TRBV6-2 or TRBV6-3 and J is TRBJ1-1; no definite D call. V lost 4 bases and J lost 7, with 16 bases in between. Germline V gene data show CDR1 as MNHEY and CDR2 as SVGEGT. CDR3 length: 14 residues. The CDR3 DNA sequence: TGTGCCAGCAGTTGCTCGTTAGTTCTGCTTGAAGCTTTCTTT. It yields the protein CASSCSLVLLEAFF.

Comments on this clonotype: A much more abundant neighbour one base away suggests this may be a read error. The gene calls are TRBV6-5 and TRBJ1-1, with unresolved D. Germline CDR1 is MNHEY and CDR2 is SVGAGI. The CDR3 has 14 residues. The DNA of the CDR3 is TGTGCCAGCAGCCGCGTTTGGGGAAACACTGAAACTTTCTTT. This codes for CASSRVWGNTETFF.

V is TRBV6-4 and J is TRBJ1-1; 7 bases fit TRBD1. Germline trimming cut 6 bases from V and 3 bases from J; bases unmatched to any gene: 7. Per germline, CDR1 MRHNA and CDR2 SNTAGT. The CDR3 has 14 residues. The CDR3 DNA reads TGTGCCAGCAGACTCGGACAGGCGGACACTGAAGCTTTCTTT. Protein product: CASRLGQADTEAFF.

Points on this clonotype: No conserved phenylalanine or tryptophan is present at the end of the CDR3, so a read error is the likely explanation. The rearrangement joins TRBV11-2 to TRBJ2-1, with 8 bases aligning to TRBD2. The CDR3 is made up of 14 amino acids. Germline V gene sequence: CDR1 SGHAT, CDR2 FQNNGV. The V and J ends lost 6 bases and 8 bases, in that order; junction bases with no gene match: 9. CDR3 in DNA: TGTGCCAGCAGGCGGGGGGCAAGCGTCGATGAGCAGTTCCTC. Its protein product is CASRRGASVDEQFL.

Comment on this clonotype: Being one base from a much bigger clone, this may be a read error. This rearrangement joins TRBV4-1 to TRBJ2-1; no clear D gene. There are 13 residues in the CDR3. CDR1 MGHRA and CDR2 YSYEKL come from the germline V gene. The CDR3 DNA sequence: TGCGCCAACAGCCAAGTCCAATTGAATGAGCAGTTCTTC. It yields the protein CANSQVQLNEQFF.

A note on this clonotype: The CDR3 ends on some other residue instead of the conserved phenylalanine or tryptophan, so this is likely a read error. V usage is TRBV10-2 and J usage is TRBJ1-5; D gene uncertain. This CDR3 is 13 amino acids long. CDR1 and CDR2 (germline): WSHSY, SAAADI. V was clipped by 6 bases and J by 6 bases, with 12 bases between them. CDR3 sequence reads: CASSNVGSQPQHL. The CDR3 bases are TGCGCCAGCAGCAATGTGGGGAGTCAGCCCCAGCATCTT.

With regard to this clonotype: This may come from a read error, since a much larger clone is one base off. The V gene is TRBV6-2 or TRBV6-3, the J gene TRBJ1-4; D call uncertain. The germline CDR1 and CDR2 sequences are MNHEY and SVGEGT. V lost 0 bases and J 13 bases, leaving 6 bases between the germline ends. This CDR3 comprises 11 residues. The CDR3 is CASSYSSRLFF. The DNA for the CDR3 is TGTGCCAGCAGTTACTCGAGCCGACTGTTTTTT.

Regarding this clonotype: Given a much more abundant clone one base away, this may be a read error. The V gene is TRBV6-6, the J gene TRBJ2-1, with TRBD2 matching over 9 bases. In germline, CDR1 is MNHNY, CDR2 SVGAGI (reference sequence). CDR3 length: 16 amino acids. Here the CDR3 DNA reads TGTGTCAGCAGTTACTCCCGAAGTAGCGGGAGTAGTCCGCAGATCTTC. It translates to CVSSYSRSSGSSPQIF.

The sample holds many counts of this clonotype. This rearrangement joins TRBV12-3 or TRBV12-4 to TRBJ1-1, with D possibly TRBD1 on 6 matching bases. CDR3 size: 13 residues. V gave up 2 bases and J gave up 9 bases, with 13 bases separating them. The CDR3 DNA is TGTGCCAGCAGTTTACCGGGACAAGTAAAAGCTTTCTTT. This translates into CASSLPGQVKAFF.

A remark on this clonotype: It may be a read error: a sequence one base away is much more abundant. The V gene is TRBV6-6, the J gene TRBJ1-5; TRBD1 agrees at 7 bases. From germline, CDR1 is MNHNY and CDR2 SVGAGI (reference sequence). The CDR3 is 13 amino acids. CDR3 DNA: TGTGTCAGCACCAGGGGGGAGGGTCAGCCCCAGCATTTT. It specifies CVSTRGEGQPQHF.

Points on this clonotype: Sequence at one end of the junction differs from germline and may be a read error. The genes are TRBV6-2 or TRBV6-3 and TRBJ2-2; tentative D call: TRBD2 (6 bases). This CDR3 is built from 15 residues. CDR1 and CDR2 from the germline V gene are MNHEY and SVGEGT. The CDR3 DNA sequence: TGTGTCAGCAGTTACGGTGGGGGGTTGACCGGGGAGCTGTTTTTT. It encodes CVSSYGGGLTGELFF.

This clonotype has just a few counts. The J gene is TRBJ2-5, the V gene TRBV28, with 16 nucleotides matching TRBD2. Germline CDR1 reads MDHEN; CDR2 reads SYDVKM. V was clipped by 7 bases and J by 7 bases; unmatched bases: 12. This CDR3 spans 17 amino acids. The CDR3: CASTPRGTSGRGGTQYF. Written as DNA, the CDR3 is TGTGCCAGCACCCCTCGAGGGACTAGCGGGAGGGGTGGGACCCAGTACTTC.

This clonotype was detected ten times or more. This chain uses TRBV11-2 with TRBJ1-2; D gene unclear. This CDR3 contains 14 residues. Germline-derived CDR1 and CDR2 are SGHAT and FQNNGV. V was trimmed by 2 bases and J by 3 bases, leaving 10 bases between them. Here the CDR3 reads CASSLNPGDYGYTF. CDR3 DNA sequence: TGTGCCAGCAGCTTAAACCCAGGCGACTATGGCTACACCTTC.

This clonotype appeared once. The junction and the germline gene differ at one end; a read error may be behind it. The V call is TRBV6-5, the J call TRBJ2-6; D is possibly TRBD1 (6 bases). There are 14 residues in the CDR3. The germline V gene has CDR1 MNHEY and CDR2 SVGAGI. The CDR3 nucleotides are TGTGCCAGCAGGGATTACTCAGGGGCCAACGTCCTGTCTTTC. Protein product: CASRDYSGANVLSF.